These 4 T cell receptor beta chains were all obtained from the same sample, sequenced in a study of CD8+ T cells in alopecia areata. Documented treatment: oral pan-JAK inhibitor, 5-10 mg twice daily. Once RNA had been extracted, it was reverse transcribed into cDNA to act as the sequencing template. Repertoires were generated with immunoSEQ multiplex PCR, while TCRdb's copy carries only in-frame clones and drops some. Of about 64,000 clones in the sample, 35% to 55% were seen once. Specimen: CD8+ T cells sorted from blood, collected around week 37, from a patient treated with tofacitinib. Every receptor here comes from a human donor with alopecia areata.

The V and J genes are TRBV7-6 and TRBJ1-2, with D unclear. V was trimmed by 5 bases and J by 7 bases, leaving 8 bases between them. Per germline, CDR1 SGHVS and CDR2 FNYEAQ. The CDR3 is 11 residues long. The CDR3 sequence: CASSGEGGYTF. In DNA, the CDR3 is TGTGCCAGCAGCGGAGAAGGTGGCTACACCTTC.

By its share, this clone is medium-sized. The CDR3 loop is CASSSSTGVNYGYTF. The CDR3 DNA reads as TGTGCCAGCAGCTCCTCGACAGGGGTTAACTATGGCTACACCTTC. This chain links TRBV7-6 with TRBJ1-2, with 8 bases identical to TRBD1. Germline values: CDR1 SGHVS, CDR2 FNYEAQ. With 4 bases clipped from V and 1 base from J, the junction kept 5 bases outside the gene matches. The CDR3 is 15 residues long.

CDR3 amino acids: CASSVAGRSYNEQFF. CDR3 DNA: TGTGCCAGCAGCGTAGCGGGGAGGTCCTACAATGAGCAGTTCTTC. The chain joins TRBV9 to TRBJ2-1, with D possibly being TRBD2 (6 bases). Germline V gene lookup returns CDR1 SGDLS and CDR2 YYNGEE. V lost 0 bases to trimming and J lost 1 base, with 8 bases between them. The CDR3 has 15 amino acids.

By its share, this clone is medium-sized. The chain couples TRBV29-1 to TRBJ2-7; D not certain. The CDR3 runs to 11 residues. V lost 6 bases and J lost 3, with 9 bases in between. Germline-derived CDR1 and CDR2 are SQVTM and ANQGSEA. The CDR3: CSVDGDYEQYF. CDR3 bases: TGCAGCGTCGATGGGGACTACGAGCAGTACTTC.